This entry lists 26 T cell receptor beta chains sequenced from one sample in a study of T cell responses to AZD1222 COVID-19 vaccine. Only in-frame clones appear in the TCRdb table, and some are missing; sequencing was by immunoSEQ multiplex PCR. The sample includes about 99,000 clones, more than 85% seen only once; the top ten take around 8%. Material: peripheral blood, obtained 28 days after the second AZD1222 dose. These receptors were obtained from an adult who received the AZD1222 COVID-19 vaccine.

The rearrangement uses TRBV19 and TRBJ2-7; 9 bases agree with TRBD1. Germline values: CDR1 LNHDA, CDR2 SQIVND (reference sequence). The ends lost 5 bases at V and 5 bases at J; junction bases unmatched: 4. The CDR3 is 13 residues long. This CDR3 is CASSLRTGDEQYF. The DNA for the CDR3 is TGTGCCAGTAGTCTAAGGACAGGGGACGAGCAGTACTTC.

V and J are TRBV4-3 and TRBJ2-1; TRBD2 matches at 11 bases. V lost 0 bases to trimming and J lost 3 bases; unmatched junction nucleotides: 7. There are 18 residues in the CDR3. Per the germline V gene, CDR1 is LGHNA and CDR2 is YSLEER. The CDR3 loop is CASSQDLGGLADYNEQFF. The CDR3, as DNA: TGCGCCAGCAGCCAAGATCTCGGGGGACTAGCGGACTACAATGAGCAGTTCTTC.

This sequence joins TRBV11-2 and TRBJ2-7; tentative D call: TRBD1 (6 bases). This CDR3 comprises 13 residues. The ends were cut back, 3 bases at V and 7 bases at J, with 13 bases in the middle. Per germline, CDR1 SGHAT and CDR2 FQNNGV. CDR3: CASSLTTGWEQYF. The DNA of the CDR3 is TGTGCCAGCAGCTTGACTACAGGGTGGGAGCAGTACTTC.

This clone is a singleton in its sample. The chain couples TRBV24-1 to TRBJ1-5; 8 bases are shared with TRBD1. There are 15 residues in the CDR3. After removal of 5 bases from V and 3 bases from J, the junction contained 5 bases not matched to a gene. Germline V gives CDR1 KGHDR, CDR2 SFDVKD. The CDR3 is CATSAGTGDNQPQHF. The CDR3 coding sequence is TGTGCCACCAGTGCGGGGACAGGAGACAATCAGCCCCAGCATTTT.

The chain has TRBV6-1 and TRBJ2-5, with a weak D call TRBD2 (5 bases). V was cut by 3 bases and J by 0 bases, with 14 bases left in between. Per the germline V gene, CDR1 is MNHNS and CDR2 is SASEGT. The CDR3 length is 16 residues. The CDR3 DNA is TGTGCCAGCAGTGACCTCATGCGGGCCTACCAAGAGACCCAGTACTTC. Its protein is CASSDLMRAYQETQYF.

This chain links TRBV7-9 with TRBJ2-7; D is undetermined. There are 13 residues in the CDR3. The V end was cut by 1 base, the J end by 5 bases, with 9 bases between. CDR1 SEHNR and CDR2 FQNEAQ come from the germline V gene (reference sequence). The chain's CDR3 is CASSLGGNNEQYF. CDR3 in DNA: TGTGCCAGCAGCTTAGGGGGTAACAACGAGCAGTACTTC.

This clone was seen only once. The CDR3 reads CASSWRQGAETQYF. CDR3 coding DNA: TGCGCCAGCAGCTGGAGACAGGGGGCAGAGACCCAGTACTTC. The chain is built from TRBV5-1 and TRBJ2-5; 10 bases match TRBD1. Germline loops: CDR1 SGHRS, CDR2 YFSETQ. The CDR3 sequence is 14 residues long. Losses at the gene ends were 3 bases for V and 4 bases for J; bases not matched to a gene: 3. Drawing the rest from reference TRBV5-1 and TRBJ2-5, the complete variable domain is KAGVTQTPRYLIKTRGQQVTLSCSPISGHRSVSWYQQTPGQGLQFLFEYFSETQRNKGNFPGRFSGRQFSNSRSEMNVSTLELGDSALYLCASSWRQGAETQYFGPGTRLLVL.

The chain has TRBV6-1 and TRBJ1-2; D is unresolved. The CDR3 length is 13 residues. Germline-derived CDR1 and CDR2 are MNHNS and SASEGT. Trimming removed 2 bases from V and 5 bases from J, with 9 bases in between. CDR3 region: CASSELGRYGYTF. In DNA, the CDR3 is TGTGCCAGCAGTGAACTAGGACGGTATGGCTACACCTTC.

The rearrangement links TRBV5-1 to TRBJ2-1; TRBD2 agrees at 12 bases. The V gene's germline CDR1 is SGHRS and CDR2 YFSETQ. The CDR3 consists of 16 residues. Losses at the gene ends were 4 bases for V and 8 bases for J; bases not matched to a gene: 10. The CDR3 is CASSPGLAGLYHEQFF. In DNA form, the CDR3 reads TGCGCCAGCAGCCCGGGACTAGCGGGCCTTTATCATGAGCAGTTCTTC.

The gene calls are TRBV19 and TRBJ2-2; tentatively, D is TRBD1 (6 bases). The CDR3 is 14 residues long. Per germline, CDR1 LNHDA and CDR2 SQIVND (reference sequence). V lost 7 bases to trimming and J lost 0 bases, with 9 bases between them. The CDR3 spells CASTTGSNTGELFF. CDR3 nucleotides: TGTGCCAGTACGACAGGATCGAACACCGGGGAGCTGTTTTTT.

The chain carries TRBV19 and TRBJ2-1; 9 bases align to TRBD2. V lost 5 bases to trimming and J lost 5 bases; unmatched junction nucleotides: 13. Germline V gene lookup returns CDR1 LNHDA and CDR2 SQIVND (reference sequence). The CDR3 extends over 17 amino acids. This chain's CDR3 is CASSVGSGSSSHNEQFF. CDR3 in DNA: TGTGCCAGTAGTGTCGGTAGCGGGAGTTCATCCCACAATGAGCAGTTCTTC.

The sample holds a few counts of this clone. The CDR3 coding sequence is TGTGCCAGCAGCTTAGGGACTAAATTTTACAATGAGCAGTTCTTC. This encodes CASSLGTKFYNEQFF. This sequence joins TRBV7-9 and TRBJ2-1; D is possibly TRBD2 (6 bases). The V gene lost 1 base and the J gene lost 4 bases, with 11 bases spanning the gap. Per germline, CDR1 SEHNR and CDR2 FQNEAQ (reference sequence). The CDR3 loop spans 15 amino acids.

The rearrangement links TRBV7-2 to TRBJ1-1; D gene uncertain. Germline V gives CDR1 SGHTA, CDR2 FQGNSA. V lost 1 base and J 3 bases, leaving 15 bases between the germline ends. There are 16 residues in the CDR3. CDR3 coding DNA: TGTGCCAGCAGCTTAGGAATGGACCCACGGGACACTGAAGCTTTCTTT. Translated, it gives CASSLGMDPRDTEAFF.

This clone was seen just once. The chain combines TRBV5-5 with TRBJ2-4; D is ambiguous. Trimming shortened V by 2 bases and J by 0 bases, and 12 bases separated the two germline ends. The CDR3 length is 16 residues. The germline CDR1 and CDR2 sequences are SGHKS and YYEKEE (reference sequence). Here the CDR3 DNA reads TGTGCCAGCAGCTTTAGACTGCATATAGCCAAAAACATTCAGTACTTC. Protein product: CASSFRLHIAKNIQYF.

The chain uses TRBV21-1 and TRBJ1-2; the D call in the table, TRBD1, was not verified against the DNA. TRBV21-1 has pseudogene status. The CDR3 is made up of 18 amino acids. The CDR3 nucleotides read TGTGCCAGCAGCAACCTGATTCCCACTTGTGACAGGGACTATGGCTACACCTTC. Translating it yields CASSNLIPTCDRDYGYTF.

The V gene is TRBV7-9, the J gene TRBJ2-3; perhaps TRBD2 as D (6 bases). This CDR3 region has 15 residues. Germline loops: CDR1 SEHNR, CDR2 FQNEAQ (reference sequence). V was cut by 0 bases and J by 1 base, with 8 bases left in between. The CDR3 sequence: CASSLASGRTDTQYF. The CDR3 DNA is TGTGCCAGCAGCTTAGCTAGCGGCCGCACAGATACGCAGTATTTT.

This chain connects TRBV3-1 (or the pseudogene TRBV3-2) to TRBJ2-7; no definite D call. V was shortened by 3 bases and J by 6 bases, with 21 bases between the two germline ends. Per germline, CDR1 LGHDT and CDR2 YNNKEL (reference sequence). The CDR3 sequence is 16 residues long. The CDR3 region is CASSQSALRPGREQYF. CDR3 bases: TGTGCCAGCAGCCAGTCCGCCCTACGTCCGGGCCGCGAGCAGTACTTC.

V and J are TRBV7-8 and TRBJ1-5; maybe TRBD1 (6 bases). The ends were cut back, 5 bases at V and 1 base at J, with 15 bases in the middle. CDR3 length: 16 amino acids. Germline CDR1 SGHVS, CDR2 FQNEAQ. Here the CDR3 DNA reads TGTGCCAGCAGCCCCACGACAGGCTTAAGCAATCAGCCCCAGCATTTT. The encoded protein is CASSPTTGLSNQPQHF.

Here the CDR3 reads CASSQEGSGNALDTQYF. The CDR3 region has the DNA TGCGCCAGCAGCCAAGAAGGAAGCGGGAACGCCCTAGATACGCAGTATTTT. The genes are TRBV4-1 and TRBJ2-3; 7 bases are shared with TRBD2. Trimming removed 0 bases from V and 5 bases from J; junction bases left unmatched: 11. CDR3 size: 17 residues. The germline V gene encodes CDR1 MGHRA and CDR2 YSYEKL.

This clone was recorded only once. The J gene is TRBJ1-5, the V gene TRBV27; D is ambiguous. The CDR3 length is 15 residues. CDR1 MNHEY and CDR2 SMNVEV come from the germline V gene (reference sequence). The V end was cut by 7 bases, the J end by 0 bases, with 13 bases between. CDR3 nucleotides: TGTGCCAGCACCCTGACGTGGTCTAGCAATCAGCCCCAGCATTTT. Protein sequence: CASTLTWSSNQPQHF.

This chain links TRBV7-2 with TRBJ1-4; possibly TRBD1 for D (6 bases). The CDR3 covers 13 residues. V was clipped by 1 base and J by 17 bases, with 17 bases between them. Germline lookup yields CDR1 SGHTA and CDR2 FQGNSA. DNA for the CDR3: TGTGCCAGCAGCTTAGGGGGGGCAGGAAAGAGATTTTTT. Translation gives CASSLGGAGKRFF.

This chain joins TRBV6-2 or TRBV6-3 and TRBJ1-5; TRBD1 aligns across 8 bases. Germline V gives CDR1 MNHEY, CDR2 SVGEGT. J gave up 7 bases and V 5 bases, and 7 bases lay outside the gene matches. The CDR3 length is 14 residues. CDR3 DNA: TGTGCCAGCAGTAGGTCAGGGGGCAGGCAGCCCCAGCATTTT. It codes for CASSRSGGRQPQHF.

CDR3 loop: CASSLNTGGWIDYGYTF. CDR3 nucleotide sequence: TGTGCCAGCAGCTTAAATACCGGGGGCTGGATCGACTATGGCTACACCTTC. V gene TRBV11-2 combines with J gene TRBJ1-2; weak D call: TRBD1 (6 bases). CDR3 length: 17 residues. Germline V CDR1 and CDR2: SGHAT, FQNNGV. Trimming removed 2 bases from V and 3 bases from J, with 19 bases in between. Drawing the rest from reference TRBV11-2 and TRBJ1-2, the complete variable domain is EAGVAQSPRYKIIEKRQSVAFWCNPISGHATLYWYQQILGQGPKLLIQFQNNGVVDDSQLPKDRFSAERLKGVDSTLKIQPAKLEDSAVYLCASSLNTGGWIDYGYTFGSGTRLTVV.

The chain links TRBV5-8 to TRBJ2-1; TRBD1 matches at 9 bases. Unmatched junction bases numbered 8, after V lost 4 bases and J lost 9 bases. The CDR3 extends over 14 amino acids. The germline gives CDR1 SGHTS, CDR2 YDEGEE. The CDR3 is CASSPSGTGSEQFF. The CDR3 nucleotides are TGTGCCAGCAGCCCCTCAGGGACAGGGAGTGAGCAGTTCTTC.

Here the CDR3 DNA reads TGCGCCAGCAGCCTACAGGGTCGCCTTAATGAAAAACTGTTTTTT. This translates into CASSLQGRLNEKLFF. The rearrangement joins TRBV5-1 to TRBJ1-4; tentative D call: TRBD1 (6 bases). The V gene lost 4 bases and the J gene lost 4 bases, with 14 bases spanning the gap. Germline V gene lookup returns CDR1 SGHRS and CDR2 YFSETQ. This CDR3 has 15 residues.

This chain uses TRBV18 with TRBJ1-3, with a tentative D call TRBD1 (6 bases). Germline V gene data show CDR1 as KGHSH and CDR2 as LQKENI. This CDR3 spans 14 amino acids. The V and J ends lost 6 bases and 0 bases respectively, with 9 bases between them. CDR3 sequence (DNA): TGTGCCAGCTCGACAGGTGCCTCTGGAAACACCATATATTTT. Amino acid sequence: CASSTGASGNTIYF.